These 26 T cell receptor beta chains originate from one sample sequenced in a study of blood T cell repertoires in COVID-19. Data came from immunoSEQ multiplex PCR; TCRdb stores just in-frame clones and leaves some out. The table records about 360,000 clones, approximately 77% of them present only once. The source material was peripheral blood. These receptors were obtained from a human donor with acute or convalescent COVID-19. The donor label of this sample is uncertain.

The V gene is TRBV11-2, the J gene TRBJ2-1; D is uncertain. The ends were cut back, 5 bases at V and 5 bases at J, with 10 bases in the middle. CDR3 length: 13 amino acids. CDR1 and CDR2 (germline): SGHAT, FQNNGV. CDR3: CASSPRLHNEQFF. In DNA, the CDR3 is TGTGCCAGCAGCCCTCGACTCCACAATGAGCAGTTCTTC.

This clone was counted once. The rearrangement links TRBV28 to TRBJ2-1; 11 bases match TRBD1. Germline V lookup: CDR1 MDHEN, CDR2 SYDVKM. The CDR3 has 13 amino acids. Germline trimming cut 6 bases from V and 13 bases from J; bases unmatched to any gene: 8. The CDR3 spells CASRKYGTGGQFF. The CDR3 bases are TGTGCCAGCAGAAAATATGGGACAGGGGGACAGTTCTTC.

The chain's CDR3 is CASFGGTARSYEQYF. CDR3 in DNA: TGTGCCAGTTTTGGGGGGACGGCCCGCTCCTACGAGCAGTACTTC. The V and J genes are TRBV28 and TRBJ2-7; the D gene is possibly TRBD2 (6 bases). Germline-derived CDR1 and CDR2 are MDHEN and SYDVKM. V shed 9 bases and J shed 0 bases, with 18 bases lying between them. The CDR3 is 15 residues long.

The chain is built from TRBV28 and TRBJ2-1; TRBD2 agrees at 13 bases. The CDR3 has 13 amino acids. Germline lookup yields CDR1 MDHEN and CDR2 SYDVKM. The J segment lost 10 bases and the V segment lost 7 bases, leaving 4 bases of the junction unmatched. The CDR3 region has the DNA TGTGCCAGCAAGCCGGGACTAGCGGGGGAGCAGTTCTTC. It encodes CASKPGLAGEQFF. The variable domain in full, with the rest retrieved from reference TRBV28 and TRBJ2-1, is DVKVTQSSRYLVKRTGEKVFLECVQDMDHENMFWYRQDPGLGLRLIYFSYDVKMKEKGDIPEGYSVSREKKERFSLILESASTNQTSMYLCASKPGLAGEQFFGPGTRLTVL.

Here the CDR3 DNA reads TGTGCCAGCAGCGATAAAGGACAGATCTTCTCTGGGGCCAACGTCCTGACTTTC. Translating it yields CASSDKGQIFSGANVLTF. The chain is built from TRBV7-8 and TRBJ2-6; D is possibly TRBD1 (6 bases). Trimming removed 5 bases at V and 0 bases at J, with 17 bases between. This CDR3 contains 18 residues. The germline gives CDR1 SGHVS, CDR2 FQNEAQ.

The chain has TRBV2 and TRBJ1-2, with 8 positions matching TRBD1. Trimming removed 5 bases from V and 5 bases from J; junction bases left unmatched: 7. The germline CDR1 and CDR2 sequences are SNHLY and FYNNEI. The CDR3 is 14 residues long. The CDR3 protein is CASSLDRGGYGYTF. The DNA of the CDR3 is TGTGCCAGCAGTTTAGACAGGGGAGGATATGGCTACACCTTC. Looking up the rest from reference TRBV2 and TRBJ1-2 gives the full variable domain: EPEVTQTPSHQVTQMGQEVILRCVPISNHLYFYWYRQILGQKVEFLVSFYNNEISEKSEIFDDQFSVERPDGSNFTLKIRSTKLEDSAMYFCASSLDRGGYGYTFGSGTRLTVV.

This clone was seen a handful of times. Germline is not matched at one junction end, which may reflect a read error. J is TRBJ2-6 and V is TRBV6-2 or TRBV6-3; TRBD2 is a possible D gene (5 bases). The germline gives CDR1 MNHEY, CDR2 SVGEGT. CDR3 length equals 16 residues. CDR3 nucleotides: TGTGCCAGCATTTACGCGGGTAACTCTGGGGCCAACGTCCTGACTTTC. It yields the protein CASIYAGNSGANVLTF.

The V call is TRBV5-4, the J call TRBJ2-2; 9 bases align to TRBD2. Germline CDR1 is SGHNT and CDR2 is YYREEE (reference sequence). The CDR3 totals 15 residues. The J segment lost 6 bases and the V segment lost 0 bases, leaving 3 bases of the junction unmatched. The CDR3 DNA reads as TGTGCCAGCAGCTTGGCGGTAGCGGGAGCCGGGGAGCTGTTTTTT. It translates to CASSLAVAGAGELFF. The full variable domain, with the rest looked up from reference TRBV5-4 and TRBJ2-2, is ETGVTQSPTHLIKTRGQQVTLRCSSQSGHNTVSWYQQALGQGPQFIFQYYREEENGRGNFPPRFSGLQFPNYSSELNVNALELDDSALYLCASSLAVAGAGELFFGEGSRLTVL.

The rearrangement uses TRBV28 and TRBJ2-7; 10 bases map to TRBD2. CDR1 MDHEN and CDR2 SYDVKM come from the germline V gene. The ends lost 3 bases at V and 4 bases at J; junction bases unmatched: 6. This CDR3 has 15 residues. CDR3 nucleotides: TGTGCCAGCAGTTTCCCGGGACTAGCGTCATACGAGCAGTACTTC. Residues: CASSFPGLASYEQYF.

The CDR3 here is CSASNIWDRVFSYNEQFF. The CDR3 DNA reads as TGCAGTGCTAGTAATATATGGGACAGGGTTTTCTCCTACAATGAGCAGTTCTTC. The chain couples TRBV20-1 to TRBJ2-1; TRBD1 matches at 9 bases. CDR1 and CDR2 (germline): DFQATT, SNEGSKA (reference sequence). J lost 0 bases, V lost 3 bases, and 12 bases had no gene match. The CDR3 consists of 18 residues.

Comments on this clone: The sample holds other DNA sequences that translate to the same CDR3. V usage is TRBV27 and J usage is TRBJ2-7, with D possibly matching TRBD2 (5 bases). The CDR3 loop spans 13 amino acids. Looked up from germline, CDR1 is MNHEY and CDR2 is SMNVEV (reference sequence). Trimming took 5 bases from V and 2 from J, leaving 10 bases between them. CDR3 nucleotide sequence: TGTGCCAGCAGTCTTGGGGAGACCTACGAGCAGTACTTC. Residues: CASSLGETYEQYF.

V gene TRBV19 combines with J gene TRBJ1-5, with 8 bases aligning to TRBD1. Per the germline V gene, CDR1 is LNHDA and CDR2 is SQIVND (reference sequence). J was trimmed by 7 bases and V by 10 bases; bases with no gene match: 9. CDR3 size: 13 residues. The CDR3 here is CATADRGGQPQHF. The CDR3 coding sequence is TGTGCCACCGCAGACAGGGGCGGGCAGCCCCAGCATTTT.

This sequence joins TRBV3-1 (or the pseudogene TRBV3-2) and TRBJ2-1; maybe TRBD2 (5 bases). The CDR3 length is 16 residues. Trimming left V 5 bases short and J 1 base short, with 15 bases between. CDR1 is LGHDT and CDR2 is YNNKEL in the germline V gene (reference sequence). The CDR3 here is CASSSSSKRSYNEQFF. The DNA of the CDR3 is TGTGCCAGCAGCTCCTCCAGTAAGCGGTCCTACAATGAGCAGTTCTTC.

CDR3 loop: CASSTGQGRGYTF. The CDR3 DNA reads as TGTGCCAGTAGTACTGGACAGGGGCGTGGCTACACCTTC. The chain is built from TRBV19 and TRBJ1-2; 9 nucleotides match TRBD1. Per germline, CDR1 LNHDA and CDR2 SQIVND (reference sequence). J was trimmed by 7 bases and V by 4 bases; bases with no gene match: 4. The CDR3 consists of 13 residues.

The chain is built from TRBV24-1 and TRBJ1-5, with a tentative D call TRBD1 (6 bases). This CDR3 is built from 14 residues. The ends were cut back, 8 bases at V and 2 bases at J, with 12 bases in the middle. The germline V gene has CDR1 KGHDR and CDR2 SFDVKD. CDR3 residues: CATTNKGGNQPQHF. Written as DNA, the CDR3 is TGTGCCACCACTAATAAGGGGGGCAATCAGCCCCAGCATTTT.

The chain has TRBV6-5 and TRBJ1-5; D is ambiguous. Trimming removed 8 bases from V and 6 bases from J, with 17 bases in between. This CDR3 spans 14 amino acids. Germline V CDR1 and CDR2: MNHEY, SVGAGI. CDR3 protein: CASAGSGLSQPQHF. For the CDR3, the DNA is TGTGCCAGCGCGGGCAGCGGGTTGAGTCAGCCCCAGCATTTT.

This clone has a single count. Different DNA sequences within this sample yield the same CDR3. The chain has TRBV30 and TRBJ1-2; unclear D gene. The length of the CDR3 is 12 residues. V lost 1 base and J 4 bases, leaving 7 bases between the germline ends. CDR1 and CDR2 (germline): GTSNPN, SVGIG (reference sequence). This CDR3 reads CAWSAGLYGYTF. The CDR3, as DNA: TGTGCCTGGAGTGCCGGACTCTATGGCTACACCTTC. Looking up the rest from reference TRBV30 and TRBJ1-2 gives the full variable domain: SQTIHQWPATLVQPVGSPLSLECTVEGTSNPNLYWYRQAAGRGLQLLFYSVGIGQISSEVPQNLSASRPQDRQFILSSKKLLLSDSGFYLCAWSAGLYGYTFGSGTRLTVV.

The CDR3 loop is CSVGGSRSDTQYF. DNA of the CDR3: TGCAGCGTTGGCGGGAGCCGCAGTGATACGCAGTATTTT. The gene calls are TRBV29-1 and TRBJ2-3; 7 bases match TRBD2. J lost 6 bases, V lost 4 bases, and 7 bases had no gene match. Per germline, CDR1 SQVTM and CDR2 ANQGSEA. The CDR3 length is 13 residues.

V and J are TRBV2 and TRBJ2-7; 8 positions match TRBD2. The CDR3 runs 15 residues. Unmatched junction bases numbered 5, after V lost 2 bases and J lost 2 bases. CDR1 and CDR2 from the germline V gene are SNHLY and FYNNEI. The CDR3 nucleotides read TGTGCCAGCAGTGAAAGCGGGGGCCCCCCCTACGAGCAGTACTTC. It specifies CASSESGGPPYEQYF.

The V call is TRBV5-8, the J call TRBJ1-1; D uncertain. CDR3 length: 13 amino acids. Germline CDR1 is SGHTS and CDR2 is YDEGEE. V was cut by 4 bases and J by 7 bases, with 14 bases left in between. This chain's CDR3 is CASSTNGWSEAFF. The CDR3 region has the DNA TGTGCCAGCAGCACAAATGGCTGGAGTGAAGCTTTCTTT.

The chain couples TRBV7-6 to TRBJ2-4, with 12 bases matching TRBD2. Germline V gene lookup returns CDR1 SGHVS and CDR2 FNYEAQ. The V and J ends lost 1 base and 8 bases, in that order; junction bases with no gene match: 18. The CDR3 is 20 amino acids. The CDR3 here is CASSLGRLAGEEGLSDIQYF. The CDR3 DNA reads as TGTGCCAGCAGCTTAGGGAGACTAGCGGGAGAGGAGGGACTCAGTGACATTCAGTACTTC.

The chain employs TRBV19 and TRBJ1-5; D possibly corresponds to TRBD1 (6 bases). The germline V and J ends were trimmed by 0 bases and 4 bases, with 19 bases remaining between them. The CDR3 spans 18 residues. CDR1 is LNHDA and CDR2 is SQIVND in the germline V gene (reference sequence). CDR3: CASSIDPPRGGANQPQHF. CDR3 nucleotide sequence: TGTGCCAGTAGTATAGATCCTCCGAGGGGGGGAGCTAATCAGCCCCAGCATTTT.

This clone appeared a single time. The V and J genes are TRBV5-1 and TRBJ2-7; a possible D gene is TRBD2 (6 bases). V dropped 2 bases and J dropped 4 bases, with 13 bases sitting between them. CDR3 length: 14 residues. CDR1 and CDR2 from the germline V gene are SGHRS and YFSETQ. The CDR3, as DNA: TGCGCCAGCAGCTTCGGAGGGTTCCTTTACGAGCAGTACTTC. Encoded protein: CASSFGGFLYEQYF.

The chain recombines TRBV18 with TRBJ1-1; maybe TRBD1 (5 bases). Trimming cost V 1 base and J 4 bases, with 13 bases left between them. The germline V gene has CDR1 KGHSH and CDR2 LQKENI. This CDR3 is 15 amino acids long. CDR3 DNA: TGTGCCAGCTCACCACTTGATCAGGGCTTCACTGAAGCTTTCTTT. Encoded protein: CASSPLDQGFTEAFF.

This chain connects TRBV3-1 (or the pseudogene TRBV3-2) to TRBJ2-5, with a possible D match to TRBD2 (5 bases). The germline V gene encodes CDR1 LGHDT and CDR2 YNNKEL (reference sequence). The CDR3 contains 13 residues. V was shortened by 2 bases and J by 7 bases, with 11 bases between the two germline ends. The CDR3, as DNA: TGTGCCAGCAGCCAAACGAGGGCGGGGACCCAGTACTTC. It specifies CASSQTRAGTQYF.

CDR3 coding DNA: TGTGCCAGCAGTGAAAGAAGAGACAGGACGAACACTGAAGCTTTCTTT. Its protein is CASSERRDRTNTEAFF. This chain uses TRBV2 with TRBJ1-1; D is perhaps TRBD1 (6 bases). Germline V lookup: CDR1 SNHLY, CDR2 FYNNEI. There are 16 residues in the CDR3. Trimming removed 2 bases at V and 1 base at J, with 14 bases between.